The 13 T cell receptor beta chains presented below share a single source sample, sequenced in a study of human T cells and chemical hapten exposure. Indicated time point: pre-sensitization, week 0. Treatment of the sample: therapeutic diphenylcyclopropenone sensitization with weekly scalp DPC. Each CDR3 protein gets one entry after TCRdb re-called the RACE reads with MiXCR. The table lists around 350,000 distinct CDR3 sequences, 5.5% of them singletons. This specimen was whole blood, taken in connection with sensitization to the hapten diphenylcyclopropenone (DPC). The source is a woman between 18 and 29 years old with alopecia areata. Some clones in this sample may be carry-over from other donors' samples.

This clonotype was seen more than once but under ten times. The J gene is TRBJ1-1, the V gene TRBV10-3, with unresolved D. Deletions cut 3 bases from V and 1 base from J, with 9 bases between. The CDR3 runs 14 residues. CDR1 ENHRY and CDR2 SYGVKD come from the germline V gene. The CDR3 sequence is CAISESGPNTEAFF. CDR3 DNA: TGTGCCATCAGTGAATCTGGTCCGAACACTGAAGCTTTCTTT.

This chain connects TRBV12-1 to TRBJ2-3; TRBD1, as called in the table, went unchecked against the DNA. TRBV12-1 is noted as a pseudogene. The CDR3 is 17 amino acids. In nucleotides, the CDR3 is TGTGCCAGCAGCGCCGGGGTGGCGCTGGGCCGGGCAGATACGCAGTATTTT. This translates into CASSAGVALGRADTQYF.

This clonotype was recorded at least ten times. V gene TRBV9 combines with J gene TRBJ2-6; D not resolved. The CDR3 sequence is 15 residues long. The germline CDR1 and CDR2 sequences are SGDLS and YYNGEE. V gave up 0 bases and J gave up 6 bases, with 10 bases separating them. The CDR3: CASSVARATANVLTF. The CDR3 bases are TGTGCCAGCAGCGTAGCGCGAGCTACGGCCAACGTCCTGACTTTC.

This clonotype was counted a few times. The chain employs TRBV29-1 and TRBJ1-1; the D is unclear. The V end was cut by 7 bases, the J end by 6 bases, with 18 bases between. Germline V lookup: CDR1 SQVTM, CDR2 ANQGSEA. The CDR3 totals 13 residues. The CDR3 region is CSAGGRIRAEAFF. Written as DNA, the CDR3 is TGCAGCGCCGGTGGACGGATTAGGGCTGAAGCTTTCTTT.

This clonotype was picked up many times. V gene TRBV5-1 combines with J gene TRBJ1-4; no firm D call. The CDR3 spans 14 residues. Germline loops: CDR1 SGHRS, CDR2 YFSETQ. V shed 3 bases and J shed 4 bases, with 10 bases lying between them. The CDR3 region is CASSYGRSNEKLFF. The CDR3 nucleotides are TGCGCCAGCAGCTATGGACGGAGTAATGAAAAACTGTTTTTT.

The rearrangement uses TRBV25-1 and TRBJ1-3; the D is unclear. The CDR3 length is 14 residues. Looked up from germline, CDR1 is MGHDK and CDR2 is SYGVNS. The V and J ends lost 0 bases and 4 bases respectively, with 7 bases between them. The CDR3 protein is CASSEYLDGNTIYF. In DNA, the CDR3 is TGTGCCAGCAGTGAATATCTGGACGGAAACACCATATATTTT.

This clonotype was counted many times. V is TRBV28 and J is TRBJ2-7; 7 nucleotides align to TRBD1. V lost 2 bases to trimming and J lost 0 bases; unmatched junction nucleotides: 1. Germline V gives CDR1 MDHEN, CDR2 SYDVKM. This CDR3 contains 14 residues. The DNA of the CDR3 is TGTGCCAGCAGTTTAGACAGGGACTCCTACGAGCAGTACTTC. Translated: CASSLDRDSYEQYF.

The V and J genes are TRBV19 and TRBJ2-1; 8 bases are a match to TRBD2. CDR1 is LNHDA, CDR2 SQIVND, per germline (reference sequence). This CDR3 contains 15 residues. V was pared by 7 bases and J by 5 bases, with 10 bases of the junction left unmatched. CDR3: CASIPPGSGDNEQFF. The CDR3, as DNA: TGTGCCAGTATACCCCCGGGTAGCGGGGACAATGAGCAGTTCTTC. The full variable domain, its missing parts supplied by reference TRBV19 and TRBJ2-1, is DGGITQSPKYLFRKEGQNVTLSCEQNLNHDAMYWYRQDPGQGLRLIYYSQIVNDFQKGDIAEGYSVSREKKESFPLTVTSAQKNPTAFYLCASIPPGSGDNEQFFGPGTRLTVL.

In its sample, this clonotype was seen a few times. The chain carries TRBV4-3 and TRBJ2-2, with 7 bases matching TRBD1. The CDR3 loop spans 16 amino acids. The V segment lost 4 bases and the J segment 6 bases; nucleotides outside the gene matches: 11. CDR1 LGHNA and CDR2 YSLEER come from the germline V gene. The CDR3 DNA reads as TGCGCCAGCAGCCTCTATCCCACCCAGGGGGCCGGGGAGCTGTTTTTT. Protein: CASSLYPTQGAGELFF.

V usage is TRBV27 and J usage is TRBJ2-7; D is unresolved. Germline CDR1 is MNHEY and CDR2 is SMNVEV (reference sequence). The V and J ends lost 4 bases and 3 bases respectively, with 10 bases between them. CDR3 size: 13 residues. The CDR3 DNA reads TGTGCCAGCAGTTCTTTGCCGATCTACGAGCAGTACTTC. It specifies CASSSLPIYEQYF.

The chain combines TRBV20-1 with TRBJ2-3, with D uncertain. CDR1 DFQATT and CDR2 SNEGSKA come from the germline V gene (reference sequence). V was trimmed by 3 bases and J by 1 base, leaving 14 bases between them. This CDR3 has 15 residues. CDR3 amino acids: CSASSRIIGTDTQYF. The CDR3 nucleotides are TGCAGTGCTAGTAGCCGTATTATTGGCACAGATACGCAGTATTTT.

This clonotype has just a few counts. The chain combines TRBV5-1 with TRBJ1-2; D not resolved. From germline, CDR1 is SGHRS and CDR2 YFSETQ. The V end was cut by 0 bases, the J end by 3 bases, with 6 bases between. The CDR3 loop spans 13 amino acids. The CDR3 nucleotides are TGCGCCAGCAGCTTGGGGCAGGACTATGGCTACACCTTC. It codes for CASSLGQDYGYTF. Full variable domain (missing parts from reference TRBV5-1 and TRBJ1-2): KAGVTQTPRYLIKTRGQQVTLSCSPISGHRSVSWYQQTPGQGLQFLFEYFSETQRNKGNFPGRFSGRQFSNSRSEMNVSTLELGDSALYLCASSLGQDYGYTFGSGTRLTVV.

This clonotype has just a few counts. This rearrangement joins TRBV12-5 to TRBJ1-5; 7 bases line up with TRBD1. CDR1 and CDR2 from the germline V gene are LGHNT and FRNRAP. This CDR3 is built from 15 residues. The trim removed 6 bases at V and 3 bases at J, leaving 8 bases unmatched. The CDR3 coding sequence is TGTGCTAGTGGCCCCGACAGGGTGCCCAATCAGCCCCAGCATTTT. Protein: CASGPDRVPNQPQHF.